This record concerns one TCR beta chain sequence. Authors' methods: Amplifying reference gene primers gave estimates of nucleated cell counts. Here immunoSEQ multiplex PCR was the method, and the copy in TCRdb shows in-frame clones only, minus some. V, J and clone size are those of that table, while D and trimming were read from the DNA. Of approximately 94,000 clones in the sample, about 91% were seen once. The data were taken from a study of blood T cell repertoires in COVID-19. Across the whole study: From the United States, Italy and Spain came samples of acute and convalescent COVID-19.

Between the trimmed V and J ends, which lost 2 bases and 2 bases, there was a span of 16 bases. Germline V gene data show CDR1 as MGHRA and CDR2 as YSYEKL. This CDR3 spans 16 amino acids. The receptor was derived from a human donor in a cohort sampled during active COVID-19. The sample consisted of peripheral blood. V usage is TRBV4-1 and J usage is TRBJ2-7; the D gene is possibly TRBD2 (6 bases). Written as DNA, the CDR3 is TGCGCCAGCAGCCAACCCGGGCGGGGACCTCCCTACGAGCAGTACTTC. This encodes CASSQPGRGPPYEQYF.